Below are 20 T cell receptor beta chains sequenced from a single sample in a study of chemoradiotherapy in HPV16-positive cancers. Sequencing was performed with immunoSEQ multiplex PCR; in TCRdb, only in-frame clones are kept and a portion is missing. The sample carries roughly 9,000 clones, roughly 75% recorded once. Sampling was done from a patient who underwent chemoradiotherapy. These receptors came from a human donor with HPV-associated anogenital cancer.

The chain links TRBV27 to TRBJ2-7; 7 nucleotides match TRBD1. Trimming took 4 bases from V and 3 from J; bases not matched to a gene: 3. Per germline, CDR1 MNHEY and CDR2 SMNVEV (reference sequence). CDR3 length: 13 amino acids. The CDR3 region has the DNA TGTGCCAGCAGTTGGGACAGCCACTACGAGCAGTACTTC. Its translation: CASSWDSHYEQYF.

The sample holds one count of this clone. V gene TRBV29-1 combines with J gene TRBJ1-1, with D perhaps matching TRBD1 (6 bases). The CDR3 length is 13 residues. CDR1 is SQVTM, CDR2 ANQGSEA, per germline. The V and J ends lost 7 bases and 1 base respectively, with 13 bases between them. DNA for the CDR3: TGCAGCGCTGTGGGACATAAGAACACTGAAGCTTTCTTT. Translated, it gives CSAVGHKNTEAFF. Filled out from reference TRBV29-1 and TRBJ1-1, the complete variable domain reads SAVISQKPSRDICQRGTSLTIQCQVDSQVTMMFWYRQQPGQSLTLIATANQGSEATYESGFVIDKFPISRPNLTFSTLTVSNMSPEDSSIYLCSAVGHKNTEAFFGQGTRLTVV.

The rearrangement uses TRBV11-2 and TRBJ2-2, with 8 bases that match TRBD2. Germline V gene sequence: CDR1 SGHAT, CDR2 FQNNGV. The CDR3 spans 16 residues. J lost 3 bases, V lost 1 base, and 4 bases had no gene match. In nucleotides, the CDR3 is TGTGCCAGCAGCTTAGTAGCGGGGCTCGACACCGGGGAGCTGTTTTTT. Translation: CASSLVAGLDTGELFF.

The chain has TRBV19 and TRBJ1-6; D might be TRBD1 (5 bases). Germline CDR1 and CDR2: LNHDA and SQIVND (reference sequence). The CDR3 length is 14 residues. Trimming removed 5 bases from V and 4 bases from J, with 9 bases in between. The CDR3 reads CASSGGMYNSPLHF. CDR3 bases: TGTGCCAGTAGTGGGGGGATGTATAATTCACCCCTCCACTTT.

The rearrangement uses TRBV2 and TRBJ2-7; no clear D. The CDR3 is made up of 11 amino acids. Trimming took off 4 bases at V and 4 bases at J, with 5 bases between the two ends. Germline lookup yields CDR1 SNHLY and CDR2 FYNNEI. CDR3 DNA: TGTGCCAGCAGTGGAGAGTACGAGCAGTACTTC. Its translation: CASSGEYEQYF.

The V and J genes are TRBV27 and TRBJ1-2; 7 positions match TRBD1. This CDR3 is built from 13 residues. V dropped 5 bases and J dropped 6; count of bases not matched to a gene: 6. Germline-derived CDR1 and CDR2 are MNHEY and SMNVEV (reference sequence). This chain's CDR3 is CASSPWTGDGYTF. DNA of the CDR3: TGTGCCAGCAGTCCGTGGACAGGTGATGGCTACACCTTC.

The rearrangement joins TRBV5-1 to TRBJ2-3, with TRBD1 matching over 7 bases. J gave up 0 bases and V 2 bases, and 6 bases lay outside the gene matches. The CDR3 has 16 amino acids. In germline, CDR1 is SGHRS, CDR2 YFSETQ. CDR3 sequence reads: CASSLQGSSSTDTQYF. CDR3 sequence (DNA): TGCGCCAGCAGCTTACAGGGGTCTTCTAGCACAGATACGCAGTATTTT.

The chain is built from TRBV2 and TRBJ2-1; no clear D gene. CDR3 length: 15 amino acids. Trimming left V 4 bases short and J 0 bases short, with 10 bases between. Germline V gene sequence: CDR1 SNHLY, CDR2 FYNNEI. The CDR3 is CASSGELSSYNEQFF. In DNA form, the CDR3 reads TGTGCCAGCAGTGGGGAACTGAGCTCCTACAATGAGCAGTTCTTC. The variable domain in full, with the rest retrieved from reference TRBV2 and TRBJ2-1, is EPEVTQTPSHQVTQMGQEVILRCVPISNHLYFYWYRQILGQKVEFLVSFYNNEISEKSEIFDDQFSVERPDGSNFTLKIRSTKLEDSAMYFCASSGELSSYNEQFFGPGTRLTVL.

This chain joins TRBV5-8 and TRBJ1-2, with D possibly being TRBD1 (6 bases). The V gene's germline CDR1 is SGHTS and CDR2 YDEGEE. V gave up 1 base and J gave up 3 bases, with 16 bases separating them. The CDR3 is 16 residues long. The CDR3 region is CASSLTGGSGDYGYTF. CDR3 bases: TGTGCCAGCAGCTTGACGGGCGGGTCAGGGGACTATGGCTACACCTTC.

The rearrangement links TRBV5-1 to TRBJ1-1; the match to TRBD1 covers 7 bases. V was clipped by 0 bases and J by 1 base; unmatched bases: 3. The CDR3 spans 15 residues. CDR1 and CDR2 from the germline V gene are SGHRS and YFSETQ. The CDR3 reads CASSLDGTENTEAFF. DNA for the CDR3: TGCGCCAGCAGCTTGGACGGGACAGAGAACACTGAAGCTTTCTTT.

Here the CDR3 reads CSVVGGSTDTQYF. CDR3 nucleotides: TGCAGCGTTGTGGGGGGGAGCACAGATACGCAGTATTTT. This chain joins TRBV29-1 and TRBJ2-3; 7 bases agree with TRBD2. The CDR3 has 13 amino acids. CDR1 is SQVTM and CDR2 is ANQGSEA in the germline V gene. The ends lost 4 bases at V and 0 bases at J; junction bases unmatched: 1.

The rearrangement uses TRBV9 and TRBJ1-4; D uncertain. This CDR3 is 17 amino acids long. V lost 0 bases and J 8 bases, leaving 20 bases between the germline ends. In germline, CDR1 is SGDLS, CDR2 YYNGEE. CDR3 protein: CASSVGPPNPAGEKLFF. CDR3 nucleotide sequence: TGTGCCAGCAGCGTAGGCCCCCCGAACCCGGCAGGAGAAAAACTGTTTTTT.

The chain links TRBV9 to TRBJ2-3, with 10 bases aligning to TRBD2. The CDR3 has 18 amino acids. Germline trimming cut 1 base from V and 2 bases from J; bases unmatched to any gene: 10. Germline V gene lookup returns CDR1 SGDLS and CDR2 YYNGEE. The CDR3 loop reads CASSVSPLLAGVTDTQYF. The CDR3 nucleotides read TGTGCCAGCAGCGTATCCCCCCTGCTAGCGGGGGTCACAGATACGCAGTATTTT.

The rearrangement links TRBV10-1 to TRBJ1-1; D gene unclear. Germline lookup yields CDR1 WNHNN and CDR2 SYGVQD (reference sequence). This CDR3 has 12 residues. The ends were cut back, 9 bases at V and 4 bases at J, with 12 bases in the middle. CDR3 sequence (DNA): TGCGCCAGAATTCGGACGACCACTGAAGCTTTCTTT. This translates into CARIRTTTEAFF.

The chain combines TRBV9 with TRBJ2-2; 8 nucleotides match TRBD2. Looked up from germline, CDR1 is SGDLS and CDR2 is YYNGEE. Trimming took 0 bases from V and 0 from J; bases not matched to a gene: 1. This CDR3 has 16 amino acids. CDR3 DNA: TGTGCCAGCAGCGTAGGCGGGGGGTCGAACACCGGGGAGCTGTTTTTT. This gives the protein CASSVGGGSNTGELFF.

This clone came up once. The rearrangement links TRBV7-3 to TRBJ1-1; D remains ambiguous. V was trimmed by 5 bases and J by 2 bases, leaving 9 bases between them. This CDR3 has 13 residues. Germline V gene data show CDR1 as SGHTA and CDR2 as FQGTGA. DNA of the CDR3: TGTGCCAGCAGCCCCGGCTTAAACACTGAAGCTTTCTTT. Its protein product is CASSPGLNTEAFF.

As DNA, the CDR3 is TGTGCCTGGAGTAATGGAAATAATGAAAAACTGTTTTTT. As protein: CAWSNGNNEKLFF. The V call is TRBV30, the J call TRBJ1-4; no clear D. Germline V gene sequence: CDR1 GTSNPN, CDR2 SVGIG (reference sequence). This CDR3 has 13 residues. V lost 2 bases to trimming and J lost 4 bases, with 8 bases between them.

This chain links TRBV19 with TRBJ1-5; 12 bases line up with TRBD1. J gave up 7 bases and V 7 bases, and 11 bases lay outside the gene matches. Germline values: CDR1 LNHDA, CDR2 SQIVND (reference sequence). The CDR3 spans 16 residues. CDR3 bases: TGTGCCAGTAATCCCCTGGGACAGGGGGCTTGGCAGCCCCAGCATTTT. Residues: CASNPLGQGAWQPQHF. Supplemented by reference TRBV19 and TRBJ1-5, the full variable domain reads DGGITQSPKYLFRKEGQNVTLSCEQNLNHDAMYWYRQDPGQGLRLIYYSQIVNDFQKGDIAEGYSVSREKKESFPLTVTSAQKNPTAFYLCASNPLGQGAWQPQHFGDGTRLSIL.

The V and J genes are TRBV6-1 and TRBJ1-1; a weak D match, TRBD1 (5 bases). The germline gives CDR1 MNHNS, CDR2 SASEGT. This CDR3 has 15 residues. V was clipped by 5 bases and J by 4 bases, with 17 bases between them. The CDR3 loop is CASSPLPGYPTEAFF. In DNA, the CDR3 is TGTGCCAGCAGTCCCCTACCAGGGTACCCCACTGAAGCTTTCTTT.

The rearrangement uses TRBV5-6 and TRBJ1-1; the D gene is possibly TRBD1 (6 bases). Germline CDR1 and CDR2: SGHDT and YYEEEE. This CDR3 is 15 amino acids long. Trimming shortened V by 4 bases and J by 3 bases, and 16 bases separated the two germline ends. This chain's CDR3 is CASSRQNDRYTEAFF. In DNA form, the CDR3 reads TGTGCCAGCAGCCGACAAAACGACAGGTACACTGAAGCTTTCTTT.